The rows below give T cell receptor beta chains drawn from one sample of a study of shared clonotypes between healthy human individuals. Using immunoSEQ multiplex PCR, the repertoire was profiled, and TCRdb retains in-frame clones only, with some absent. The repertoire holds 980,000 or so clones, 70% to 85% seen once, with approximately 1.5% in the top ten. Sequencing used memory CD4+ T cells sorted from blood. These TCRs come from a man aged 18 to 30 in good health. Each CDR3 is given with its conserved first and last residue. The D gene is left open where the match is weak. A clone size is listed for some rows: how often the clone was seen (once, few, many), or a class if it is expanded.

D	J	V	size	CDR3	DNA
TRBD1	TRBJ1-2	TRBV6-6	few	CASSAGTGYGYTF	TGTGCCAGCAGTGCCGGGACAGGCTATGGCTACACCTTC
NA	TRBJ1-2	TRBV4-1	NA	CASSQGQHYGYTF	TGCGCCAGCAGCCAAGGACAGCACTATGGCTACACCTTC
TRBD1	TRBJ1-1	TRBV7-3	NA	CASSRDRGNTEAFF	TGTGCCAGCAGCCGGGACAGGGGGAACACTGAAGCTTTCTTT
NA	TRBJ1-4	TRBV30	NA	CAWSVDDEKLFF	TGTGCCTGGAGTGTAGACGATGAAAAACTGTTTTTT
TRBD2	TRBJ2-2	TRBV5-4	NA	CASSPEPTSGKRGTGELFF	TGTGCCAGCAGCCCAGAACCGACTAGCGGGAAAAGAGGAACCGGGGAGCTGTTTTTT
TRBD2	TRBJ2-7	TRBV18	once	CASSRRLATTDEQYF	TGTGCCAGCTCTCGCCGACTAGCAACCACTGACGAGCAGTACTTC
TRBD1	TRBJ2-3	TRBV12-5	NA	CASGLGTGRDTQYF	TGTGCTAGTGGTTTGGGGACAGGTAGGGATACGCAGTATTTT
TRBD1	TRBJ2-5	TRBV2	NA	CASMEQGETQYF	TGTGCCAGCATGGAACAGGGGGAGACCCAGTACTTC
NA	TRBJ1-1	TRBV27	NA	CASSLFLLNTEAFF	TGTGCCAGCAGTTTGTTCCTTTTGAACACTGAAGCTTTCTTT
NA	TRBJ2-1	TRBV20-1	NA	CSAREGNEQFF	TGCAGTGCTAGAGAGGGGAATGAGCAGTTCTTC
NA	TRBJ1-2	TRBV27	NA	CASSSSPGTYGYTF	TGTGCCAGCAGTTCCTCGCCAGGAACCTATGGCTACACCTTC
TRBD1	TRBJ1-5	TRBV19	NA	CASSMRQGIQPQHF	TGTGCCAGTAGTATGAGACAGGGGATTCAGCCCCAGCATTTT
TRBD2	TRBJ2-1	TRBV7-9	NA	CASSQRTSGTYNEQFF	TGTGCCAGCAGCCAAAGGACTAGCGGGACATACAATGAGCAGTTCTTC
NA	TRBJ1-2	TRBV2	few	CASKTQGNYGYTF	TGTGCCAGCAAAACCCAGGGGAACTATGGCTACACCTTC
TRBD2	TRBJ2-2	TRBV2	NA	CASSPAGGRGTGELFF	TGTGCCAGCAGCCCCGCGGGCGGGAGAGGCACCGGGGAGCTGTTTTTT
NA	TRBJ2-2	TRBV5-4	once	CASSLTEWFTGELFF	TGTGCCAGCAGCCTGACAGAATGGTTCACCGGGGAGCTGTTTTTT
NA	TRBJ2-7	TRBV18	NA	CASSPTRGRSYEQYF	TGTGCCAGCTCACCCACCCGGGGCCGCTCCTACGAGCAGTACTTC
NA	TRBJ2-7	TRBV6-6	NA	CASSPLTDAYEQYF	TGTGCCAGCAGCCCTCTGACGGATGCCTACGAGCAGTACTTC
NA	TRBJ2-7	TRBV5-1	NA	CASSLQGSGGYEQYF	TGCGCCAGCAGCTTACAGGGATCCGGGGGATACGAGCAGTACTTC
TRBD1	TRBJ1-6	TRBV5-6	NA	CASREQGTSPLHF	TGTGCCAGCAGGGAACAGGGGACTTCACCCCTCCACTTT
TRBD2	TRBJ2-3	TRBV15	NA	CATSPRLAGVADTQYF	TGTGCCACCAGCCCCCGACTAGCGGGAGTTGCAGATACGCAGTATTTT
NA	TRBJ1-4	TRBV7-9	NA	CASSSQGRQAINEKLFF	TGTGCCAGCAGCTCCCAGGGGAGGCAGGCGATTAATGAAAAACTGTTTTTT
TRBD1	TRBJ1-1	TRBV5-4	NA	CASSVGQGTLLNTEAFF	TGTGCCAGCAGCGTGGGACAGGGCACCCTATTGAACACTGAAGCTTTCTTT
TRBD1	TRBJ2-3	TRBV2	NA	CASVDRGATTDTQYF	TGTGCCAGCGTGGACAGGGGAGCTACCACAGATACGCAGTATTTT
TRBD1	TRBJ2-4	TRBV5-1	NA	CASSSGQPLAKNIQYF	TGCGCCAGCAGCTCGGGACAGCCACTAGCCAAAAACATTCAGTACTTC
NA	TRBJ1-4	TRBV2	NA	CASRLRGVGEKLFF	TGTGCCAGTCGGTTACGCGGGGTAGGCGAAAAACTGTTTTTT
NA	TRBJ2-5	TRBV7-2	few	CASSFSETQYF	TGTGCCAGCAGCTTCTCAGAGACCCAGTACTTC
TRBD2	TRBJ2-1	TRBV30	NA	CAWTGGLAGKDEQFF	TGTGCCTGGACCGGGGGTCTAGCGGGCAAGGATGAGCAGTTCTTC
TRBD1	TRBJ1-6	TRBV5-1	NA	CASSIGQGNSPLHF	TGCGCCAGCAGCATTGGACAGGGGAATTCACCCCTCCACTTT
TRBD1	TRBJ1-1	TRBV28	NA	CASRTGPNTEAFF	TGTGCCAGCAGGACAGGGCCGAACACTGAAGCTTTCTTT
NA	TRBJ2-7	TRBV6-5	NA	CASSYQFRGESEQYF	TGTGCCAGCAGTTACCAATTTAGGGGCGAAAGCGAGCAGTACTTC
NA	TRBJ1-1	TRBV29-1	NA	CSLGSSNTEAFF	TGCAGCCTTGGATCTTCGAACACTGAAGCTTTCTTT
TRBD2	TRBJ2-3	TRBV5-1	NA	CASSLVGLASSDTQYF	TGCGCCAGCAGCTTGGTGGGACTAGCGTCTTCAGATACGCAGTATTTT
TRBD2	TRBJ2-1	TRBV30	NA	CAWLPLAGVYNEQFF	TGTGCCTGGCTCCCTCTAGCGGGAGTGTACAATGAGCAGTTCTTC
TRBD2	TRBJ2-1	TRBV28	NA	CASSPPGGRFDEQFF	TGTGCCAGCAGTCCCCCGGGGGGTCGGTTTGATGAGCAGTTCTTC
TRBD1	TRBJ2-5	TRBV4-2	NA	CASSLDGTGETQYF	TGTGCCAGCAGCTTAGATGGGACAGGAGAGACCCAGTACTTC
NA	TRBJ1-5	TRBV15	NA	CATSRGQVRGNQPQHF	TGTGCCACCAGCAGAGGACAGGTTAGGGGCAATCAGCCCCAGCATTTT
NA	TRBJ2-7	TRBV7-2	NA	CASSFIGGEPYEQYF	TGTGCCAGCAGCTTCATCGGCGGGGAACCCTACGAGCAGTACTTC
TRBD2	TRBJ2-2	TRBV18	NA	CASPTSGSNTGELFF	TGTGCCAGCCCGACTAGCGGGTCGAACACCGGGGAGCTGTTTTTT
TRBD1	TRBJ1-6	TRBV2	NA	CASTWGQGGSPLHF	TGTGCCAGCACCTGGGGACAGGGAGGTTCACCCCTCCACTTT
TRBD1	TRBJ2-7	TRBV5-1	NA	CASSLGGTGPYEQYF	TGCGCCAGCAGCTTGGGGGGGACAGGACCCTACGAGCAGTACTTC
NA	TRBJ1-2	TRBV7-2	NA	CASSPERGSTTPYGYTF	TGTGCCAGCAGCCCCGAGAGGGGATCAACTACTCCCTATGGCTACACCTTC
TRBD1	TRBJ1-4	TRBV5-1	NA	CASSPDRLGEKLFF	TGCGCCAGCAGCCCGGACAGGTTGGGTGAAAAACTGTTTTTT
NA	TRBJ1-5	TRBV19	NA	CASSYPYRWAWNQPQHF	TGTGCCAGTAGTTATCCCTATCGATGGGCTTGGAATCAGCCCCAGCATTTT
NA	TRBJ2-7	TRBV11-2	NA	CASSPRGTYSYEQYF	TGTGCCAGCAGCCCCAGGGGTACTTACTCCTACGAGCAGTACTTC
TRBD1	TRBJ1-5	TRBV25-1	NA	CASSGTGENQPQHF	TGTGCCAGCAGTGGAACAGGGGAAAATCAGCCCCAGCATTTT
TRBD2	TRBJ2-5	TRBV10-3	NA	CAISEGLAGGETQYF	TGTGCCATCAGTGAGGGGCTAGCGGGCGGAGAGACCCAGTACTTC
NA	TRBJ1-1	TRBV6-1	NA	CASRFDKNTEAFF	TGTGCCAGCAGGTTTGACAAGAACACTGAAGCTTTCTTT
NA	TRBJ1-1	TRBV9	NA	CASSVGWRDPEAFF	TGTGCCAGCAGCGTAGGATGGAGGGACCCTGAAGCTTTCTTT
NA	TRBJ2-7	TRBV4-1	NA	CASSQGVFPYEQYF	TGCGCCAGCAGCCAAGGGGTGTTCCCCTACGAGCAGTACTTC
NA	TRBJ2-5	TRBV5-4	few	CASSYDRTIKETQYF	TGTGCCAGCAGCTATGACAGGACTATCAAAGAGACCCAGTACTTC
TRBD1	TRBJ2-2	TRBV5-1	NA	CASSVDRGNGELFF	TGCGCCAGCAGCGTAGACAGGGGGAACGGGGAGCTGTTTTTT
NA	TRBJ1-5	TRBV19	NA	CASRLTGPNQPQHF	TGTGCCAGTAGGCTCACAGGACCCAATCAGCCCCAGCATTTT
TRBD1	TRBJ2-7	TRBV11-3	NA	CASSRTGASEQYF	TGTGCCAGCAGTCGGACAGGGGCCAGCGAGCAGTACTTC
NA	TRBJ2-5	TRBV6-5	NA	CASSRTNFQETQYF	TGTGCCAGCAGCAGGACTAACTTCCAAGAGACCCAGTACTTC
NA	TRBJ1-2	TRBV6-6	NA	CASSRSDYGYTF	TGTGCCAGCAGCCGTAGTGACTATGGCTACACCTTC
NA	TRBJ1-5	TRBV5-1	NA	CASSLEGGAGQPQHF	TGCGCCAGCAGCTTGGAAGGAGGGGCGGGTCAGCCCCAGCATTTT
NA	TRBJ1-2	TRBV6-1	NA	CASSEAQGGAKANYGYTF	TGTGCCAGCAGTGAAGCGCAAGGGGGGGCGAAAGCTAACTATGGCTACACCTTC